This T cell receptor (beta chain) was identified during a study of T cell responses to AZD1222 COVID-19 vaccine. At the level of the study: Pooling was applied to second doses at about 4 or about 12 weeks. Study-wide results and caveats: Just a handful of AZD1222 recipients tested seropositive at baseline.

Comments on this clone: Its antigen is unidentified.

TCRdb's table, derived via immunoSEQ multiplex PCR, lists solely in-frame clones and lacks some. Of under 150,000 clones listed, more than 85% are singletons. The receptor was derived from an adult in good health. The source was peripheral blood, collected on day 0 of AZD1222 vaccination.

The CDR3 region has the DNA TGTGCCAGCAGTTTGTATAAAGGGCGCAATCAGCCCCAGCATTTT. Protein sequence: CASSLYKGRNQPQHF. The chain carries TRBV27 and TRBJ1-5; D unclear. The CDR3 has 15 residues. CDR1 is MNHEY, CDR2 SMNVEV, per germline (reference sequence). V was trimmed by 3 bases and J by 2 bases, leaving 11 bases between them.